This T cell receptor (beta chain) was captured by sequencing in a study of cytomegalovirus exposure and HLA in healthy donors. The study's findings and limits: Listed as cytomegalovirus-associated were around 160 TCR beta chains. The study dropped some indistinguishable V segments, TRBV6-2 and TRBV6-3 among them.

Note on this clone: As yet, its antigen is unknown.

The study ran its PCR with 60 Vbeta and 13 Jbeta primers. The assay was immunoSEQ multiplex PCR, and TCRdb's table has in-frame clones only and misses some. The sample yields fewer than 250,000 clones, around 75% seen once. V lost 3 bases, J lost 5 bases, and 8 bases stayed unmatched. Germline lookup yields CDR1 MDHEN and CDR2 SYDVKM. CDR3 size: 16 residues. The sequence was obtained from a woman younger than 45 in good health and CMV-seropositive. Sample: PBMCs. The rearrangement joins TRBV28 to TRBJ1-5; the match to TRBD1 covers 9 bases. Written as DNA, the CDR3 is TGTGCCAGCAGTTTTACAGGGACAGGGTCACATCAGCCCCAGCATTTT. This sequence encodes CASSFTGTGSHQPQHF.